This TCR beta chain derives from a study of post-analysis software for immune sequencing data. Study-level background: The disease courses covered relapsing-remitting, secondary progressive and progressive-relapsing multiple sclerosis.

Study-level findings and limits: A significant reduction in normalized Chao1 diversity was observed in multiple sclerosis patients versus controls. Strong co-clustering by F measure was seen for same-batch samples.

Worth noting for this clonotype: Antigen specificity is unknown.

Unique molecular identifiers were present in the TCR beta cDNA libraries. cDNA molecules numbering about half a million came from around 0.96 to 9.9 million T cells. TCRdb ran MiXCR on the PCR reads and lists one entry per CDR3 protein. The table records about 570,000 distinct CDR3 sequences, less than 40% of them present only once. The source is a girl aged 2-17 years with multiple sclerosis. Sequencing was carried out using blood.

Written as DNA, the CDR3 is TGTGCCACCAGCAGAGATGCCCGGCCGCAAGAGACCCAGTACTTC. It translates to CATSRDARPQETQYF. The rearrangement uses TRBV15 and TRBJ2-5; D ambiguous. Looked up from germline, CDR1 is LNHNV and CDR2 is YYDKDF (reference sequence). This CDR3 has 15 residues. V shed 0 bases and J shed 2 bases, with 10 bases lying between them.